This T cell receptor beta chain comes out of a study of cytomegalovirus exposure and HLA in healthy donors. For the study at large: From about 200 million T cells, an earlier analysis saw 110 million or so unique TCR beta sequences. Study conclusions and caveats: TCR beta chains numbering more than 150 were designated cytomegalovirus-associated. Most of the TCR beta V segments (in an earlier analysis) were productive either about 87% or about 30% of the time. Rarity held for most TCR sequences, but there were some public TCRs that occurred in many donors.

V lost 3 bases and J lost 1; bases outside the gene matches: 3. Germline assignment: CDR1 SGDLS and CDR2 YYNGEE. This CDR3 has 16 amino acids. As regards this clone: Antigen unknown.

13 Jbeta primers and 60 Vbeta primers were used for the PCR. Libraries were prepared by immunoSEQ multiplex PCR; TCRdb keeps only in-frame clonotypes and omits some of them. This table holds 150,000 or so clones, less than 90% found once. The chain carries TRBV9 and TRBJ2-2; TRBD2 matches 10 bases. The sample taken for sequencing was PBMCs. This clonotype was obtained from a boy aged 2-15 years in good health and CMV-seronegative. CDR3 in amino acids: CASSATSGVNTGELFF. The DNA of the CDR3 is TGTGCCAGCAGCGCAACTAGCGGGGTGAACACCGGGGAGCTGTTTTTT.